The rows below give T cell receptor beta chains drawn from one sample of a study of blood T cells in healthy people across ages. TCRdb processed the 5' RACE reads anew with MiXCR; each CDR3 protein has one entry. The sample includes roughly 720,000 distinct CDR3 sequences, about 55% of them seen just once. Sequenced input: blood. The origin of the receptors is a man of 80 years or more in good health. The conserved cysteine and the conserved F or W are not part of the CDR3 here. Fields, in order: V gene, D gene, J gene, CDR3 protein. The D gene is left open where the match is weak.

v_gene: TRBV5-1
d_gene: TRBD1
j_gene: TRBJ1-2
CDR3aa: ASSLTGQGAQNCGYT

v_gene: TRBV6-5
d_gene: -
j_gene: TRBJ2-7
CDR3aa: ASSYSPLTPYEQY

v_gene: TRBV11-2
d_gene: -
j_gene: TRBJ2-7
CDR3aa: ASSGGPGLPTDEQY

v_gene: TRBV30
d_gene: -
j_gene: -
CDR3aa: AWSKGGAETQY

v_gene: TRBV4-1
d_gene: -
j_gene: TRBJ2-1
CDR3aa: ASSQDPPTSSSYNEQF

v_gene: TRBV5-1
d_gene: -
j_gene: TRBJ2-7
CDR3aa: ASSLGPTSYEQY

v_gene: TRBV21-1
d_gene: -
j_gene: TRBJ1-2
CDR3aa: ASSKLRTGGLGYT

v_gene: TRBV29-1
d_gene: -
j_gene: TRBJ2-7
CDR3aa: SVLRVETYEQY

v_gene: TRBV2
d_gene: -
j_gene: TRBJ1-2
CDR3aa: ASSEAGRVQGYT

v_gene: TRBV7-2
d_gene: -
j_gene: TRBJ1-6
CDR3aa: ASSNLYNSPLH

v_gene: TRBV20-1
d_gene: -
j_gene: TRBJ2-5
CDR3aa: SARDIVQGRLETQY

v_gene: TRBV15
d_gene: -
j_gene: TRBJ2-4
CDR3aa: ATTERRGNEQY

v_gene: TRBV2
d_gene: -
j_gene: TRBJ1-6
CDR3aa: ASKRPEGHHFYNSPLH

v_gene: TRBV28
d_gene: -
j_gene: TRBJ2-7
CDR3aa: ASRLDFEQY

v_gene: TRBV20-1
d_gene: TRBD1
j_gene: TRBJ2-1
CDR3aa: SAAPTGGGEQF

v_gene: TRBV10-1
d_gene: TRBD1
j_gene: TRBJ2-7
CDR3aa: ASSTTGTGGKEQY

v_gene: TRBV20-1
d_gene: TRBD1
j_gene: TRBJ2-5
CDR3aa: SAKKTGLETQY

v_gene: TRBV28
d_gene: -
j_gene: TRBJ1-4
CDR3aa: ASSSRGGRTNEKLF

v_gene: TRBV12-3/TRBV12-4
d_gene: TRBD1
j_gene: TRBJ1-2
CDR3aa: ASSTGTGTDYT

v_gene: TRBV24-1
d_gene: TRBD2
j_gene: TRBJ2-1
CDR3aa: ATSGLAGRGDEQF

v_gene: TRBV12-3/TRBV12-4
d_gene: -
j_gene: -
CDR3aa: ATRQGEQF

v_gene: TRBV15
d_gene: TRBD2
j_gene: TRBJ2-5
CDR3aa: ATSTLAAPEETQY

v_gene: TRBV7-9
d_gene: TRBD1
j_gene: TRBJ2-7
CDR3aa: ASSLIRGQTHEQY

v_gene: TRBV28
d_gene: -
j_gene: TRBJ1-2
CDR3aa: ASSLFQGGYT

v_gene: TRBV27
d_gene: TRBD1
j_gene: -
CDR3aa: ASTHYPGQEYEQY

v_gene: TRBV7-2
d_gene: -
j_gene: TRBJ2-3
CDR3aa: AGSSHTDTQY

v_gene: TRBV7-9
d_gene: -
j_gene: TRBJ2-1
CDR3aa: ASSLGQIGTDEQF

v_gene: TRBV3-1
d_gene: -
j_gene: TRBJ2-2
CDR3aa: ASSQGWGSGELF

v_gene: TRBV10-3
d_gene: -
j_gene: TRBJ1-1
CDR3aa: AISEGSGAF

v_gene: TRBV10-3
d_gene: TRBD1
j_gene: TRBJ1-2
CDR3aa: AITRDRENYGYT

v_gene: TRBV6-6
d_gene: -
j_gene: TRBJ1-2
CDR3aa: ASRSTGAYGYT

v_gene: TRBV20-1
d_gene: TRBD2
j_gene: TRBJ2-1
CDR3aa: GAPEGGLAGKDEQF

v_gene: TRBV7-9
d_gene: -
j_gene: TRBJ1-2
CDR3aa: ASSPQQAIYYGYT

v_gene: TRBV5-1
d_gene: -
j_gene: TRBJ1-2
CDR3aa: ASSIGTPSYLYGYT

v_gene: TRBV20-1
d_gene: -
j_gene: TRBJ1-2
CDR3aa: SAPGGGYYGYT

v_gene: TRBV20-1
d_gene: -
j_gene: TRBJ1-2
CDR3aa: SAWAEPLYT

v_gene: TRBV11-1
d_gene: -
j_gene: TRBJ2-1
CDR3aa: ASSRGAENEQF

v_gene: TRBV7-3
d_gene: TRBD1
j_gene: TRBJ1-2
CDR3aa: ASTGDSTNYGYT

v_gene: TRBV10-3
d_gene: -
j_gene: TRBJ2-1
CDR3aa: AISESGGLYNEQF

v_gene: TRBV3-1
d_gene: -
j_gene: TRBJ2-7
CDR3aa: ASSQRGWEQY